This is a list of T cell receptor beta chains from one sample in a study of T cell responses to AZD1222 COVID-19 vaccine. Sequencing was performed with immunoSEQ multiplex PCR; in TCRdb, only in-frame clones are kept and a portion is missing. The repertoire holds approximately 100,000 clones, with more than 85% as singletons. The source material was peripheral blood, sampled on day 0 of AZD1222 vaccination. These receptors came from an adult in good health. CDR3s include the opening cysteine and the closing phenylalanine or tryptophan. A D gene is named only where the DNA matches it firmly. Clone size appears in some rows only: once, few, many, or a class for an expanded clone.

size	D	V	J	CDR3	DNA
.	TRBD1	TRBV2	TRBJ1-2	CASSIKGQGYGYTF	TGTGCCAGCAGCATTAAAGGACAGGGTTATGGCTACACCTTC
.	.	TRBV3-1/TRBV3-2	TRBJ1-2	CASSPTTDYGYTF	TGTGCCAGCAGCCCGACCACCGACTATGGCTACACCTTC
.	.	TRBV2	TRBJ1-1	CASSGGHTPPEAFF	TGTGCCAGCAGTGGGGGCCATACGCCCCCTGAAGCTTTCTTT
few	TRBD1	TRBV7-9	TRBJ1-6	CASSLWTGDSPLHF	TGTGCCAGCAGCCTCTGGACAGGGGATTCACCCCTCCACTTT
once	.	TRBV5-4	TRBJ2-3	CASSLAYGGSTDTQYF	TGTGCCAGCAGCTTGGCCTACGGGGGTAGCACAGATACGCAGTATTTT
once	.	TRBV6-4	TRBJ1-1	CASSAPTRRDTEAFF	TGTGCCAGCAGTGCCCCGACGCGGCGGGACACTGAAGCTTTCTTT
.	.	TRBV7-2	TRBJ2-2	CASRTDHTGELFF	TGTGCCAGCCGGACGGACCACACCGGGGAGCTGTTTTTT
.	.	TRBV6-5	TRBJ2-2	CASRGPNTGELFF	TGTGCCAGCAGAGGACCGAACACCGGGGAGCTGTTTTTT
few	.	TRBV5-1	TRBJ2-7	CASSLGYPYEQYF	TGCGCCAGCAGCTTAGGGTATCCCTACGAGCAGTACTTC
.	TRBD1	TRBV9	TRBJ1-6	CASSVAGGRDSPLHF	TGTGCCAGCAGCGTAGCAGGGGGAAGGGATTCACCCCTCCACTTT
once	TRBD2	TRBV25-1	TRBJ2-3	CASRGTSGKGYF	TGTGCCAGCAGGGGGACTAGCGGGAAGGGGTATTTT
.	.	TRBV3-1/TRBV3-2	TRBJ1-2	CASSQDSQDYGYTF	TGTGCCAGCAGCCAAGATTCCCAGGACTATGGCTACACCTTC
.	TRBD1	TRBV10-3	TRBJ1-5	CAIRDRANQPQHF	TGTGCCATCAGGGACAGGGCCAATCAGCCCCAGCATTTT
.	TRBD2	TRBV18	TRBJ2-7	CASSRGTSVDEQYF	TGTGCCAGCTCACGGGGGACTAGCGTCGACGAGCAGTACTTC
.	.	TRBV19	TRBJ2-1	CASREGLYNEQFF	TGTGCCAGTAGAGAGGGGCTCTACAATGAGCAGTTCTTC
.	.	TRBV7-2	TRBJ1-6	CASSLGIGGVSPLHF	TGTGCCAGCAGCTTAGGGATCGGGGGGGTCTCACCCCTCCACTTT
.	.	TRBV19	TRBJ2-1	CASSGATGWVNEQFF	TGTGCCAGTAGTGGGGCCACAGGGTGGGTAAATGAGCAGTTCTTC
.	.	TRBV5-4	TRBJ1-1	CASSLWSHRAGDTEAFF	TGTGCCAGCAGCTTGTGGTCGCACAGGGCCGGGGACACTGAAGCTTTCTTT
.	.	TRBV28	TRBJ1-2	CASRQGSGYTF	TGTGCCAGCAGACAGGGAAGTGGCTACACCTTC
.	.	TRBV3-1/TRBV3-2	TRBJ1-4	CASSQGLATNEKLFF	TGTGCCAGCAGCCAGGGGTTGGCAACTAATGAAAAACTGTTTTTT
.	.	TRBV24-1	TRBJ2-5	CATSDGVTAQETQYF	TGTGCCACCAGTGATGGGGTGACAGCGCAAGAGACCCAGTACTTC